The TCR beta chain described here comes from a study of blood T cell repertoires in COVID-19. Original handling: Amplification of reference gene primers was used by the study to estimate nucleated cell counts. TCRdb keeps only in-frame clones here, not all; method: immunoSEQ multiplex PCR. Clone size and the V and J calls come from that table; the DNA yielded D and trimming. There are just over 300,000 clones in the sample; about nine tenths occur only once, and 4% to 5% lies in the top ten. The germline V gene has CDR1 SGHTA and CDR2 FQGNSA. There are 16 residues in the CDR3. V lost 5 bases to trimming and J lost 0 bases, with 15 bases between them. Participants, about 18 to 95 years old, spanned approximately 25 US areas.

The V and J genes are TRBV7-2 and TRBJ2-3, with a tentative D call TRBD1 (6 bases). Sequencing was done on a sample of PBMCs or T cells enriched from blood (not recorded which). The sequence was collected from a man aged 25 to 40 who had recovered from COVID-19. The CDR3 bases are TGTGCCAGCAGCCCCCGAGGGGGAGCTAGCACAGATACGCAGTATTTT. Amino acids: CASSPRGGASTDTQYF.